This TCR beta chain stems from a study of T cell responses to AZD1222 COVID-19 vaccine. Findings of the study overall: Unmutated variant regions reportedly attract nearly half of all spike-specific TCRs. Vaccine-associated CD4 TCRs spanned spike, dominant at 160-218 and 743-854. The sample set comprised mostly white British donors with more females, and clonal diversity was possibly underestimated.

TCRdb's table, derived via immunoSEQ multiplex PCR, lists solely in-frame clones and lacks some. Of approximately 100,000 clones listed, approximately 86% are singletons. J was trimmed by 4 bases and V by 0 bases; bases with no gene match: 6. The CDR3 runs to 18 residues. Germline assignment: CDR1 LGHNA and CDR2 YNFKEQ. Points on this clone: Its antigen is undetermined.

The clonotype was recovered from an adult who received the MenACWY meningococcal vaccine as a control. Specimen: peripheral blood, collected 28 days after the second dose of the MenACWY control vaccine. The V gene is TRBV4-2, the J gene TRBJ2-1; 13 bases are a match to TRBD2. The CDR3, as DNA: TGTGCCAGCAGCCAAGACTATCCGGGACTAGCGGGGTACAATGAGCAGTTCTTC. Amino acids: CASSQDYPGLAGYNEQFF.